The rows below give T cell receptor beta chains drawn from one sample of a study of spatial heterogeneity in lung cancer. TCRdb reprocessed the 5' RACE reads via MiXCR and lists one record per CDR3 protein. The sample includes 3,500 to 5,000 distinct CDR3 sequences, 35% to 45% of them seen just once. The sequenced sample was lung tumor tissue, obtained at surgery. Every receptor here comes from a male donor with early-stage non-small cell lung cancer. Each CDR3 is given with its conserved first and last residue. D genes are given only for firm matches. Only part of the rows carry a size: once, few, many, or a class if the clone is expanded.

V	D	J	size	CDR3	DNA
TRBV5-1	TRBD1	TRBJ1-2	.	CASSPTGLVSNYGYTF	TGCGCCAGCAGCCCGACAGGGCTAGTTTCTAACTATGGCTACACCTTC
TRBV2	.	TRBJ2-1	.	CASMQTGGVYNEQFF	TGTGCCAGCATGCAAACGGGCGGGGTCTACAATGAGCAGTTCTTC
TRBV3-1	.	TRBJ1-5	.	CASSQSALIPQPQHF	TGTGCCAGCAGCCAGTCGGCCCTTATACCTCAGCCCCAGCATTTT
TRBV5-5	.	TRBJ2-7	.	CASSPTGRERNEQYF	TGTGCCAGCAGCCCCACGGGCCGGGAGAGAAACGAGCAGTACTTC
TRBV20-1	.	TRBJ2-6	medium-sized	CSARARRSGANVLTF	TGCAGTGCTAGAGCTAGACGCTCTGGGGCCAACGTCCTGACTTTC
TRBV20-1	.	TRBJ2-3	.	CSAIPRTDTQYF	TGCAGTGCTATCCCCCGCACAGATACGCAGTATTTT
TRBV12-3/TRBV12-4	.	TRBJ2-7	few	CASSLGEAGGHEQYF	TGTGCCAGCAGTTTAGGGGAGGCCGGGGGCCACGAGCAGTACTTC
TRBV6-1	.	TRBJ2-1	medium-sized	CASSGFTAYNEQFF	TGTGCCAGCAGCGGTTTCACGGCTTACAATGAGCAGTTCTTC
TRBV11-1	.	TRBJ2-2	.	CASSLVGRNTGELFF	TGTGCCAGCAGCTTAGTAGGACGGAACACCGGGGAGCTGTTTTTT
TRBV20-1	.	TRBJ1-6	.	CSARDHRRPVNSPLHF	TGCAGTGCTAGAGATCACAGGCGGCCCGTTAATTCACCCCTCCACTTT
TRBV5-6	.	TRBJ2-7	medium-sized	CASSLTGTYEQYF	TGTGCCAGCAGCTTGACAGGGACCTACGAGCAGTACTTC
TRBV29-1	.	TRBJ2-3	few	CSVRPGTDTQYF	TGCAGCGTTCGCCCGGGCACAGATACGCAGTATTTT
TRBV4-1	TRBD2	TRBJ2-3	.	CASSQGLAGLLPQYF	TGCGCCAGCAGCCAAGGACTAGCGGGACTCTTGCCGCAGTATTTT
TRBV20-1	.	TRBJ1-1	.	CSARQGGRTEAFF	TGCAGTGCTAGACAGGGTGGTAGGACTGAAGCTTTCTTT
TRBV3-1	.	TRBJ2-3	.	CASRPPGDADTQYF	TGTGCCAGCAGACCCCCAGGGGACGCAGATACGCAGTATTTT
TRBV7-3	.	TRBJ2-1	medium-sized	CASSLRGAINNEQFF	TGTGCCAGCAGCTTAAGGGGGGCCATTAACAATGAGCAGTTCTTC
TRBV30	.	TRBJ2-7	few	CAWTPGIEQYF	TGTGCCTGGACCCCCGGGATCGAGCAGTACTTC
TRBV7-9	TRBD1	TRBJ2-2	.	CASSPLRGHTGELFF	TGTGCCAGCAGCCCTCTCAGGGGGCACACCGGGGAGCTGTTTTTT
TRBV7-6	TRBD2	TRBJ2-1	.	CASSLRPGLAVGNEQFF	TGTGCCAGCAGCTTGCGACCGGGACTAGCTGTAGGCAATGAGCAGTTCTTC
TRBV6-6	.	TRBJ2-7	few	CASSSEYEQYF	TGTGCCAGCAGTTCAGAATACGAGCAGTACTTC
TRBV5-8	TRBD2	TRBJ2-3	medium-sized	CASSLWLGTSEGDTQYF	TGTGCCAGCAGCTTGTGGTTAGGGACTAGCGAAGGAGATACGCAGTATTTT
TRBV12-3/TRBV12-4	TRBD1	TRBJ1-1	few	CASSSQGAYTEAFF	TGTGCCAGCAGTTCGCAGGGGGCCTACACTGAAGCTTTCTTT
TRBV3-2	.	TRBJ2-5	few	CASSHPLGWRKETQYF	TGTGCCAGCAGCCATCCCCTGGGATGGCGGAAAGAGACCCAGTACTTC
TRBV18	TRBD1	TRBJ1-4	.	CASSSTGGLSEKLFF	TGTGCCAGCTCGTCTACAGGGGGCCTGAGTGAAAAACTGTTTTTT
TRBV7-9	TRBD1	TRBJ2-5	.	CASSTTRRDRGVVQETQYF	TGTGCCAGCAGCACCACCAGGCGTGACAGGGGGGTTGTCCAAGAGACCCAGTACTTC
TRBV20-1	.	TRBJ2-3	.	CSATRLRTDTQYF	TGCAGTGCTACGCGCCTTCGCACAGATACGCAGTATTTT
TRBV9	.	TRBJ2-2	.	CASSVLAGELFF	TGTGCCAGCAGCGTTCTGGCCGGGGAGCTGTTTTTT
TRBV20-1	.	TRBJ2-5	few	CSALRLATHGETQYF	TGCAGTGCGCTTCGACTGGCCACCCACGGAGAGACCCAGTACTTC
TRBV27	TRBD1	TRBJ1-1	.	CASSLGPGQGSPNTEAFF	TGTGCCAGCAGTTTAGGTCCGGGACAGGGCTCCCCGAACACTGAAGCTTTCTTT
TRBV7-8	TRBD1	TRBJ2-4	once	CASSSDRVEGDIQYF	TGTGCCAGCAGCTCAGACAGGGTCGAGGGAGACATTCAGTACTTC
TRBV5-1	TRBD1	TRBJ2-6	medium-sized	CASSPSDRGLGGANVLTF	TGCGCCAGCAGCCCTTCGGACAGGGGGCTAGGTGGGGCCAACGTCCTGACTTTC
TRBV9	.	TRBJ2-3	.	CASSPSPHPGADTQYF	TGTGCCAGCAGCCCCTCTCCGCACCCCGGGGCAGATACGCAGTATTTT
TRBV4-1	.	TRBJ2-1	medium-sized	CASSQRPGESYNEQFF	TGCGCCAGCAGCCAAAGGCCGGGAGAATCCTACAATGAGCAGTTCTTC
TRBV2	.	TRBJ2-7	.	CASSEQGQSYEQYF	TGTGCCAGCAGTGAACAAGGACAGTCCTACGAGCAGTACTTC
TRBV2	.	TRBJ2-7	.	CASRYSYEQYF	TGTGCCAGCCGGTACTCCTACGAGCAGTACTTC
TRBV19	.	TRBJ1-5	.	CASSLPGSRNQPQHF	TGTGCCAGTAGTCTCCCAGGGTCGCGCAATCAGCCCCAGCATTTT
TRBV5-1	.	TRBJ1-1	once	CASTPDLLRNTEAFF	TGCGCCAGCACCCCCGACTTGCTCCGAAACACTGAAGCTTTCTTT
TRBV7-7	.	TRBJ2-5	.	CASSSGTNQETQYF	TGTGCTAGCAGTTCCGGGACAAACCAAGAGACCCAGTACTTC
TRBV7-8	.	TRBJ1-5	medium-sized	CASSFTDGQPQHF	TGTGCCAGCAGCTTTACGGATGGGCAGCCCCAGCATTTT
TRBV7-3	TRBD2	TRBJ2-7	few	CASSSYSGGHEQYF	TGTGCCAGCAGCTCTTATAGCGGGGGACACGAGCAGTACTTC
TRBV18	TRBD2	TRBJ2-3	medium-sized	CASSARLAGVGDTQYF	TGTGCCAGCTCAGCTCGACTAGCGGGAGTCGGGGATACGCAGTATTTT
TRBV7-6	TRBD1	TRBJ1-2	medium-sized	CASSLEQGASGYTF	TGTGCCAGCAGCTTAGAACAGGGGGCTAGTGGCTACACCTTC
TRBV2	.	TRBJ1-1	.	CASLALGIEAFF	TGTGCCAGCCTGGCTCTCGGGATTGAAGCTTTCTTT
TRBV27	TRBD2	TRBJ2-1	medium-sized	CASSPIWGGSSYNEQFF	TGTGCCAGCAGTCCTATATGGGGGGGGAGCTCCTACAATGAGCAGTTCTTC
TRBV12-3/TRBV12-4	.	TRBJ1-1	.	CASSFAATNTEAFF	TGTGCCAGCAGTTTCGCGGCGACGAACACTGAAGCTTTCTTT
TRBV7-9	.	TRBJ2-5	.	CASRLDQETQYF	TGTGCCAGCAGACTCGACCAAGAGACCCAGTACTTC
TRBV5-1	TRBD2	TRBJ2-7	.	CASSASGRYEQYF	TGCGCCAGCAGCGCTAGCGGGAGATACGAGCAGTACTTC
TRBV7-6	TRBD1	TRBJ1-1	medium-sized	CASSSVTGGSNTEAFF	TGTGCCAGCAGCTCCGTGACAGGGGGCTCGAACACTGAAGCTTTCTTT